This TCR beta chain was observed in a study of regulatory T cells. Germline assignment: CDR1 MDHEN and CDR2 SYDVKM. CDR3 length equals 13 residues. Trimming stripped 2 bases from V and 3 bases from J, with 8 bases between. The primer mix had 52 TRBV and 13 TRBJ primers. Sequencing used immunoSEQ multiplex PCR; TCRdb keeps in-frame clones, though not all of them. The table includes about 35,000 clones, roughly 90% detected once. Study-level results: In CD3G-deficient patients, conventional CD4+ T cells were enriched for hydrophobic CDR3 residues at positions 6 and 7.

Concerning this clone itself: Its specificity is not known.

The V call is TRBV28, the J call TRBJ2-7; D is ambiguous. Material: conventional CD4+ T cells sorted from blood. The sequence was obtained from a person between 18 and 35 years old with CD3G deficiency. CDR3 sequence reads: CASSLQWGYEQYF. CDR3 DNA: TGTGCCAGCAGTTTACAGTGGGGCTACGAGCAGTACTTC.